Sequencing of this T cell receptor beta chain was carried out in a study of shared clonotypes between healthy human individuals. The germline V and J ends were trimmed by 3 bases and 1 base, with 14 bases remaining between them. The CDR3 is 17 amino acids. Germline V lookup: CDR1 SGDLS, CDR2 YYNGEE. The repertoire was sequenced with immunoSEQ multiplex PCR; TCRdb's copy has only in-frame clones and lacks some. The data hold about 690,000 clones, with less than 95% observed a single time. This chain links TRBV9 with TRBJ2-6; D unresolved. The sequence came from a man aged 18 to 29 in good health. Some clones in this sample may be carry-over from other donors' samples. The sequenced material came from memory CD8+ T cells from PBMCs. Stated subset: CD45RO+ cells pooled with CCR7-negative TemRA cells. CDR3 loop: CASSARKGGSGANVLTF. The CDR3 nucleotides are TGTGCCAGCAGCGCCCGAAAGGGTGGATCTGGGGCCAACGTCCTGACTTTC. The full variable domain, its missing parts supplied by reference TRBV9 and TRBJ2-6, is DSGVTQTPKHLITATGQRVTLRCSPRSGDLSVYWYQQSLDQGLQFLIQYYNGEERAKGNILERFSAQQFPDLHSELNLSSLELGDSALYFCASSARKGGSGANVLTFGAGSRLTVL.